What follows are 8 T cell receptor beta chains derived from one specimen sequenced in a study of metastatic and nonmetastatic thyroid tumors. Every patient was untreated before thyroid surgery. TCRdb recomputed clones from the PCR reads via MiXCR. The table includes about 24,000 clones, approximately 20% detected once. The sample was blood. The receptors originated from a male donor with papillary thyroid cancer or a benign thyroid nodule (not recorded which). Some clones in this sample may be carry-over from other donors' samples.

This clone was seen at least ten times. The rearrangement uses TRBV27 and TRBJ2-1; 12 bases agree with TRBD2. The CDR3 has 15 amino acids. J lost 15 bases, V lost 0 bases, and 9 bases had no gene match. The germline V gene has CDR1 MNHEY and CDR2 SMNVEV (reference sequence). The chain's CDR3 is CASSLSRTSGTPGFF. DNA of the CDR3: TGTGCCAGCAGTTTATCGAGGACTAGCGGGACCCCAGGGTTCTTC.

The sample holds one count of this clone. The chain joins TRBV7-9 to TRBJ1-2, with 10 bases aligning to TRBD1. V shed 5 bases, J shed 4 bases, and the junction held 7 bases outside the gene matches. The CDR3 totals 15 residues. CDR1 SEHNR and CDR2 FQNEAQ come from the germline V gene (reference sequence). As DNA, the CDR3 is TGTGCCAGCAGCCCACGGACAGGGGGGTTCTATGGCTACACCTTC. It is translated as CASSPRTGGFYGYTF.

By sample fraction, this clone is medium-sized. This chain links TRBV12-5 with TRBJ2-2; TRBD2 agrees at 10 bases. Trimming removed 7 bases from V and 4 bases from J; junction bases left unmatched: 6. Germline V gene lookup returns CDR1 LGHNT and CDR2 FRNRAP. The CDR3 consists of 15 residues. The DNA of the CDR3 is TGTGCTAGTGTCGAGGGACTAGCGACCACCGGGGAGCTGTTTTTT. It translates to CASVEGLATTGELFF.

By proportion, this clone is medium-sized (0.01 to 0.1%). This chain connects TRBV28 to TRBJ2-7; D uncertain. The V end lost 3 bases, the J end lost 4 bases, and 7 bases lay between the germline ends. The V gene's germline CDR1 is MDHEN and CDR2 SYDVKM. CDR3 length: 12 amino acids. The CDR3 coding sequence is TGTGCCAGCAGTTTGATAGGTTACGAGCAGTACTTC. Its protein product is CASSLIGYEQYF.

In its sample, this clone was seen a few times. The V gene is TRBV6-2 or TRBV6-3, the J gene TRBJ2-3, with TRBD2 matching 11 bases. This CDR3 spans 15 amino acids. V lost 5 bases, J lost 4 bases, and 5 bases stayed unmatched. CDR1 and CDR2 (germline): MNHEY, SVGEGT. In DNA form, the CDR3 reads TGTGCCAGCAGTACCCTAGCGGGGGGACCAGATACGCAGTATTTT. Translated, it gives CASSTLAGGPDTQYF.

This clone was seen ten or more times. The junction and the germline gene differ at one end; a read error may be behind it. The J gene is TRBJ2-7, the V gene TRBV20-1; possible D gene TRBD2, 6 bases. This CDR3 contains 16 residues. Looked up from germline, CDR1 is DFQATT and CDR2 is SNEGSKA (reference sequence). CDR3 bases: TGCAGTGCCAGAGGTTGGGAGGCGGGCCAGTCGGGGGAGCAGTACTTC. Translation gives CSARGWEAGQSGEQYF.

By proportion, this clone is medium-sized. The J gene is TRBJ2-7, the V gene TRBV6-1; 8 positions agree with TRBD1. From germline, CDR1 is MNHNS and CDR2 SASEGT. This CDR3 spans 14 amino acids. V lost 3 bases to trimming and J lost 7 bases; unmatched junction nucleotides: 8. CDR3 in amino acids: CASSDGQGGSEQYF. DNA of the CDR3: TGTGCCAGCAGTGACGGACAGGGTGGGTCGGAGCAGTACTTC.

This clone was picked up many times. This clone may be a read error of a much larger clone one base away. The rearrangement joins TRBV6-5 to TRBJ2-7; the D is unclear. This CDR3 is built from 13 residues. Germline lookup yields CDR1 MNHEY and CDR2 SVGAGI. The CDR3 sequence is CASSYRDVYEQHF. As DNA, the CDR3 is TGTGCCAGCAGTTACCGAGATGTCTACGAGCAGCACTTC.